A selection of T cell receptor beta chains follows, all from one sample in a study of T cell changes during pregnancy in multiple sclerosis. This table comes from immunoSEQ multiplex PCR, and its TCRdb copy is limited to in-frame clones, with some not included. This table holds about 100,000 clones, about nine tenths found once. The sample here was peripheral blood, taken in the third trimester of pregnancy. These receptor sequences come from a female donor in good health, enrolled as a control in a pregnancy study. The conserved cysteine and the conserved F or W are not part of the CDR3 here. Each record gives: V gene, CDR3 protein.

v_call: TRBV9
cdr3_aa: ASSPTGRGGSEQF

v_call: TRBV27
cdr3_aa: ASIGRHKDITQANYGYT

v_call: TRBV18
cdr3_aa: ASSPRGGVNTEAF

v_call: TRBV18
cdr3_aa: ASSPRAGENFYGYT

v_call: TRBV13
cdr3_aa: ASSLIGTGENTEAF

v_call: TRBV5-1
cdr3_aa: ASTLDRVNTEAF

v_call: TRBV11-2
cdr3_aa: ASSFWTGGNTEAF

v_call: TRBV9
cdr3_aa: ASSRQGVDQPQH

v_call: TRBV7-7
cdr3_aa: ASSLAGDRNEQF

v_call: TRBV5-1
cdr3_aa: ASSLGQLSTEAF

v_call: TRBV6-6
cdr3_aa: ASSDGTGSNQPQH

v_call: TRBV4-3
cdr3_aa: ASRQDGEGTEAF

v_call: TRBV9
cdr3_aa: ASSLGGNREWSTEAF

v_call: TRBV27
cdr3_aa: ASSSGQSLYEQY

v_call: TRBV7-9
cdr3_aa: ASSLLQGQETQY

v_call: TRBV5-1
cdr3_aa: ASSLDPMTYEQF

v_call: TRBV7-6
cdr3_aa: ASSLVPDRYNEQF

v_call: TRBV19
cdr3_aa: ASSMTEVVAGYT

v_call: TRBV2
cdr3_aa: ASSDVAETYGYT

v_call: TRBV6-1
cdr3_aa: ASHFGGGHNEQF

v_call: TRBV15
cdr3_aa: ATSREGTGGRRTEAF

v_call: TRBV7-2
cdr3_aa: ASSPRVGANEKLF

v_call: TRBV4-3
cdr3_aa: ASSHWRGREETQY

v_call: TRBV7-6
cdr3_aa: ASSLGPKGAEAF

v_call: TRBV19
cdr3_aa: ASLHFAGGDTEAF

v_call: TRBV6-5
cdr3_aa: ASSYAGFGYEQY

v_call: TRBV5-6
cdr3_aa: ASSWAGLAEYEQY

v_call: TRBV9
cdr3_aa: ASSVDPGDTEAF

v_call: TRBV5-8
cdr3_aa: ASSYGTTATNEKLF

v_call: TRBV6-6
cdr3_aa: ASNLAGGPYNEQF

v_call: TRBV19
cdr3_aa: ASSTGTGENTEAF

v_call: TRBV19
cdr3_aa: ASSPTREDHYGYT

v_call: TRBV10-3
cdr3_aa: AISGQGNTEAF

v_call: TRBV2
cdr3_aa: ASKGGVYEQY

v_call: TRBV7-3
cdr3_aa: ASSLRLIGRDNSPLH

v_call: TRBV7-3
cdr3_aa: ASSFEGTTEAF

v_call: TRBV7-2
cdr3_aa: ASSLGRRTGGNQPQH

v_call: TRBV7-3
cdr3_aa: ASSRDRDTEAF

v_call: TRBV5-5
cdr3_aa: ASSSEGSGAPNQPQH

v_call: TRBV7-9
cdr3_aa: ASSWLAGGYNEQF

v_call: TRBV7-8
cdr3_aa: ASSLQIGDSLNEKLF